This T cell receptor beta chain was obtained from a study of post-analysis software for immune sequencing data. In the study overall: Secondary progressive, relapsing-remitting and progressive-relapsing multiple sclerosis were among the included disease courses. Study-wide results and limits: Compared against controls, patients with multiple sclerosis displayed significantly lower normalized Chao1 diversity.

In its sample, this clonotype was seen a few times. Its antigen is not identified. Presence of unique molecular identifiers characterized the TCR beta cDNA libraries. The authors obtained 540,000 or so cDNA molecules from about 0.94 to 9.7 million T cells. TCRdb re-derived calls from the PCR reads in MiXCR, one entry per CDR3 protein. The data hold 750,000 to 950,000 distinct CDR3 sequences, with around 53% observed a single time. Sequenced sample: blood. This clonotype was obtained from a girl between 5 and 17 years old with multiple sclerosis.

For the CDR3, the DNA is TGCGCCAGCAGCTTCCACCGGGGCTCCTACAATGAGCAGTTCTTC. Its protein is CASSFHRGSYNEQFF. V usage is TRBV5-1 and J usage is TRBJ2-1; maybe TRBD2 (5 bases). V was shortened by 2 bases and J by 0 bases, with 9 bases between the two germline ends. Germline V CDR1 and CDR2: SGHRS, YFSETQ. This CDR3 has 15 amino acids.